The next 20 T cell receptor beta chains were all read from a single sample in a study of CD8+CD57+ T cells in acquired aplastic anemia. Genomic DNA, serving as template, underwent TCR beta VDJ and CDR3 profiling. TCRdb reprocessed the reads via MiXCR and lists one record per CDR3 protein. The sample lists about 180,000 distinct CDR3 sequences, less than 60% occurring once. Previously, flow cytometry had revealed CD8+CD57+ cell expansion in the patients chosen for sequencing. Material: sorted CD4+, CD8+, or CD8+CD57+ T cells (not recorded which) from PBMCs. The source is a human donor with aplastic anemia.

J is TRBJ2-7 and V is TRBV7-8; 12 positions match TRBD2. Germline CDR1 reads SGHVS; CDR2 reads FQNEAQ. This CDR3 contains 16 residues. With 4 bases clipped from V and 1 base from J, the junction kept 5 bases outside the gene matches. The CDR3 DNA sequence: TGTGCCAGCAGCTCCCAGACTAGCGGGGGTTCCTACGAGCAGTACTTC. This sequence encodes CASSSQTSGGSYEQYF.

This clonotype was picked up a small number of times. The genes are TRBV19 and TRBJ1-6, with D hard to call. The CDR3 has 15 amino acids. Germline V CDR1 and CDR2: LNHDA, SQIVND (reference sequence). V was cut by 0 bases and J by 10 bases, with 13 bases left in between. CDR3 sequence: CASSIDRAAQSPLHF. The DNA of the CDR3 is TGTGCCAGTAGTATAGATCGAGCCGCTCAGTCACCCCTCCACTTT. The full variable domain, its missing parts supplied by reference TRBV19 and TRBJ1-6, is DGGITQSPKYLFRKEGQNVTLSCEQNLNHDAMYWYRQDPGQGLRLIYYSQIVNDFQKGDIAEGYSVSREKKESFPLTVTSAQKNPTAFYLCASSIDRAAQSPLHFGNGTRLTVT.

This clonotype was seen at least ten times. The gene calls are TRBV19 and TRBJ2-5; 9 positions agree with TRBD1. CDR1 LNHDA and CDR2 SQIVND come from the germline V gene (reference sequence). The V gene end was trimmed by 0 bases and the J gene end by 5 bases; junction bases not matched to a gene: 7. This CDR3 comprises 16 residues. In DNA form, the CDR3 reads TGTGCCAGTAGTATAGAAGGACAGGGGAGAGGCGAGACCCAGTACTTC. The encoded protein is CASSIEGQGRGETQYF.

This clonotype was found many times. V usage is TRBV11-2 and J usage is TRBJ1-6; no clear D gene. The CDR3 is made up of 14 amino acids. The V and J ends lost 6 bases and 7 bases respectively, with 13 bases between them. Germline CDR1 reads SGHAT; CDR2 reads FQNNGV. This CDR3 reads CASSDGRENSPLHF. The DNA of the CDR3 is TGTGCCAGCAGTGATGGACGCGAAAATTCACCCCTCCACTTT.

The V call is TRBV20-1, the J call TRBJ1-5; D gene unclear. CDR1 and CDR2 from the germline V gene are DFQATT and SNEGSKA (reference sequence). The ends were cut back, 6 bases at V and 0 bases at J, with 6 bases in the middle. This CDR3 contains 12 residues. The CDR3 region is CSARDSNQPQHF. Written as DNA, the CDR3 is TGCAGTGCGAGGGATAGCAATCAGCCCCAGCATTTT.

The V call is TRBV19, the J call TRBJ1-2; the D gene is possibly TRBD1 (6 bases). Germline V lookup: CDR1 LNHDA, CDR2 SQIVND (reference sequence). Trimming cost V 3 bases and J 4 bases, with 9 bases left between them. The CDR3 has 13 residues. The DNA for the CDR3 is TGTGCCAGTAGTATTGGGACAAGCTATGGCTACACCTTC. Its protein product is CASSIGTSYGYTF.

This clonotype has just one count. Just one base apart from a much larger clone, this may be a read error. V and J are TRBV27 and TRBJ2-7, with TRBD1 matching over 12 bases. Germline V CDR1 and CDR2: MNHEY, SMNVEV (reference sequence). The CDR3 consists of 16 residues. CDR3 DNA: TGTGCCAGCATCCCGAAGGGGACAGGGGGCTCCTACGGGCAGTACTTC. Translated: CASIPKGTGGSYGQYF.

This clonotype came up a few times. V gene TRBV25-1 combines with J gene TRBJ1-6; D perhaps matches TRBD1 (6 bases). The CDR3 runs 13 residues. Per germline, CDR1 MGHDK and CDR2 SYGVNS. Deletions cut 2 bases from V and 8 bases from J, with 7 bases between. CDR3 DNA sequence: TGTGCCAGCAGTGAAGGGGGCGATTCACCCCTCCACTTT. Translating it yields CASSEGGDSPLHF.

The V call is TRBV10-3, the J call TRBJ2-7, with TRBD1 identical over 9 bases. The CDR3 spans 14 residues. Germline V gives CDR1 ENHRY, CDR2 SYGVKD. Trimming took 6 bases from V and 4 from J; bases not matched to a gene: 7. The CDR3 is CAISPDRGGYEQYF. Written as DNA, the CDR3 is TGTGCCATCAGCCCGGACAGGGGAGGGTACGAGCAGTACTTC.

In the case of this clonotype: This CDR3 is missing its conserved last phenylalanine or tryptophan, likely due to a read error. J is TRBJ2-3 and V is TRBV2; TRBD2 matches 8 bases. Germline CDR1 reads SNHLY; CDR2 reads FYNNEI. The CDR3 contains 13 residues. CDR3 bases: TGTGTAAGCGGGGGCTTAAGCACAGATACCCAGTATCTT. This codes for CVSGGLSTDTQYL.

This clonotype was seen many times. The CDR3 bases are TGCGCCAGCAGCTTGACCGGGACTAGCGGGTTAGGTGAGCAGTTCTTC. Residues: CASSLTGTSGLGEQFF. The J gene is TRBJ2-1, the V gene TRBV5-1; 12 bases fit TRBD2. V shed 1 base and J 9 bases; nucleotides not matched to a gene: 8. This CDR3 has 16 amino acids. Germline loops: CDR1 SGHRS, CDR2 YFSETQ.

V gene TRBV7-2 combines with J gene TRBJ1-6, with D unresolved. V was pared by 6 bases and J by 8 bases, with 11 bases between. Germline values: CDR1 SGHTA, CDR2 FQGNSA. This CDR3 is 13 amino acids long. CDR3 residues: CASRPPADSPLHF. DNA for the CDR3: TGTGCCAGCAGGCCTCCCGCTGATTCACCCCTCCACTTT.

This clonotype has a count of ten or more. The chain's CDR3 is CASSPGGNQPQHF. The CDR3 DNA is TGTGCCAGCAGCCCAGGGGGCAATCAGCCCCAGCATTTT. The chain employs TRBV5-4 and TRBJ1-5; D is possibly TRBD1 (6 bases). The V end lost 4 bases, the J end lost 2 bases, and 7 bases lay between the germline ends. Germline CDR1 and CDR2: SGHNT and YYREEE (reference sequence). The CDR3 is made up of 13 amino acids.

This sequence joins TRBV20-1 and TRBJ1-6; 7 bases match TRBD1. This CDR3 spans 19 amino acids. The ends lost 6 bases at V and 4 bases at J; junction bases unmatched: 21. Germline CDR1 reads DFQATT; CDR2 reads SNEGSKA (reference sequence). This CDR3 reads CSATSWGSQGVPYNSPLHF. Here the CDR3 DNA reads TGCAGTGCCACCAGCTGGGGGTCCCAGGGGGTCCCTTATAATTCACCCCTCCACTTT.

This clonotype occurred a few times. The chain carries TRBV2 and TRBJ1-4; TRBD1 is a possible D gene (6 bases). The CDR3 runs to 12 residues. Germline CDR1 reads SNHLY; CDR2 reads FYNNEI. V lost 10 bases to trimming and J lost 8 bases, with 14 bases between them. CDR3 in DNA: TGTGCCACCCTGCAGGGGAAGGAAAAACTGTTTTTT. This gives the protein CATLQGKEKLFF. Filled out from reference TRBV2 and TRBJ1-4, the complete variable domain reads EPEVTQTPSHQVTQMGQEVILRCVPISNHLYFYWYRQILGQKVEFLVSFYNNEISEKSEIFDDQFSVERPDGSNFTLKIRSTKLEDSAMYFCATLQGKEKLFFGSGTQLSVL.

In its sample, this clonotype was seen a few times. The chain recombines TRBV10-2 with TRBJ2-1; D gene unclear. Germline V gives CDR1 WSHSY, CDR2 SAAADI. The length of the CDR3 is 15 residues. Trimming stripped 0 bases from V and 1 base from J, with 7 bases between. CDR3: CASSESYLSYNEQFF. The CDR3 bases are TGCGCCAGCAGTGAGTCGTACTTATCCTACAATGAGCAGTTCTTC.

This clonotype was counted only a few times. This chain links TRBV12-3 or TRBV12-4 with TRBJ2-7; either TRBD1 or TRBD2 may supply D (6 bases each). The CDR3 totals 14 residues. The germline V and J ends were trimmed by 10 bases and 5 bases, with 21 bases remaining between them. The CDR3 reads CATRLQGRDNEQYF. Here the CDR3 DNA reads TGTGCCACCCGACTCCAGGGGCGGGACAACGAGCAGTACTTC.

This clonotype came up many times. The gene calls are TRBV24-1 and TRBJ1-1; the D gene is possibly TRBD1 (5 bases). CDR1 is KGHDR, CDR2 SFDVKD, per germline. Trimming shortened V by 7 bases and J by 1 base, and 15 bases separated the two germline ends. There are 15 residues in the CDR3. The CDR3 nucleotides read TGTGCCACCAGCCTCGACGGGGCACAGAACACTGAAGCTTTCTTT. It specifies CATSLDGAQNTEAFF.

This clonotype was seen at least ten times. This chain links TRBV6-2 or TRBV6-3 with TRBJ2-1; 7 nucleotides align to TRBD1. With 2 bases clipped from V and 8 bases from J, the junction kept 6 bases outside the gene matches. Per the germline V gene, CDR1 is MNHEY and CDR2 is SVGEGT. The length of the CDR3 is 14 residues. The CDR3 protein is CASSYDRVGHEQFF. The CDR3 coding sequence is TGTGCCAGCAGTTACGACAGGGTGGGCCATGAGCAGTTCTTC.

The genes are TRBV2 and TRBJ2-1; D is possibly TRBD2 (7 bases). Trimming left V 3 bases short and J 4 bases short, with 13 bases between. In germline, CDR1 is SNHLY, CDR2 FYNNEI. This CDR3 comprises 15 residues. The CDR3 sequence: CASSDEGGEYNEQFF. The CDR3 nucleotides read TGTGCCAGCAGTGATGAAGGGGGGGAATACAATGAGCAGTTCTTC.